There are a few counts of the clone carrying this TCR beta chain. As yet, its antigen is unknown. Researchers took RNA transcripts and amplified the TCR beta CDR3 regions from them. The HTBI primer set served for first-round RT-PCR of the TCR CDR3. TCRdb reprocessed the multiplex PCR reads via MiXCR and lists one record per CDR3 protein. The table shows hundreds of thousands of distinct CDR3 sequences, with about 15% occurring only once. The data are from a study of T cells in Graves' hyperthyroidism and ophthalmopathy. Study outcomes and limitations: The blood repertoire included most of the expanded thyroid clonotypes above 0.001.

Exclusion criteria comprised uncontrolled infection, other autoimmune disease, pregnancy or lactation. Thyroid ultrasound, orbital computed tomography, clinical symptoms, and serum thyroxine and TRAb underpinned diagnoses. The sequenced material came from blood. This clonotype originated in a woman aged 40 to 49 with Graves' ophthalmopathy.

CDR3 DNA sequence: TGTGCCAGCACAAAGCGGGGGGTATACGAGCAGTACTTC. Translating it yields CASTKRGVYEQYF. The gene calls are TRBV2 and TRBJ2-7; 9 bases are shared with TRBD2. Trimming took 7 bases from V and 4 from J; bases not matched to a gene: 5. Per the germline V gene, CDR1 is SNHLY and CDR2 is FYNNEI. CDR3 length: 13 amino acids.